Presented here are 6 T cell receptor beta chains from one specimen sequenced in a study of cytomegalovirus exposure and HLA in healthy donors. This PCR relied on a set of 60 Vbeta primers and 13 Jbeta primers. Profiling relied on immunoSEQ multiplex PCR, and the TCRdb table lists in-frame clones only, not all of them. This table has approximately 150,000 clones, roughly 80% appearing once. Sequenced input: PBMCs. The receptor set was obtained from a man aged 35-49 years in good health and CMV-seropositive.

In this sample, this clone turned up a few times. The gene calls are TRBV6-1 and TRBJ1-1; 8 bases map to TRBD1. The length of the CDR3 is 14 residues. Trimming at V came to 5 bases and at J to 1 base, leaving 3 bases not matched to a gene. Germline V gene lookup returns CDR1 MNHNS and CDR2 SASEGT. The CDR3 nucleotides are TGTGCCAGCAGTCCGACAGGGGCGAACACTGAAGCTTTCTTT. Translation: CASSPTGANTEAFF.

Worth noting for this clone: An end of the junction does not agree with germline; a read error may underlie this. The chain is built from TRBV27 and TRBJ2-5; D might be TRBD2 (5 bases). The CDR3 loop spans 13 amino acids. The germline V gene has CDR1 MNHEY and CDR2 SMNVEV (reference sequence). The CDR3 bases are TGTGCCAGCAGTTTATCCGAGGGCCCTCGAGAGGACTTC. This translates into CASSLSEGPREDF.

The chain is built from TRBV7-9 and TRBJ2-7; a possible D gene is TRBD2 (5 bases). The CDR3 runs 12 residues. Germline V lookup: CDR1 SEHNR, CDR2 FQNEAQ (reference sequence). The germline V and J ends were trimmed by 5 bases and 4 bases, with 9 bases remaining between them. The CDR3 region has the DNA TGTGCCAGCAGCAGGAGCGGATACGAGCAGTACTTC. As protein: CASSRSGYEQYF.

The DNA for the CDR3 is TGTGCCAGCAGCCCGGGGAAGGCTCCCTCCTACAATGAGCAGTTCTTC. It is translated as CASSPGKAPSYNEQFF. V gene TRBV28 combines with J gene TRBJ2-1; a weak D match, TRBD2 (5 bases). Germline assignment: CDR1 MDHEN and CDR2 SYDVKM. The V end was cut by 6 bases, the J end by 0 bases, with 15 bases between. The CDR3 has 16 amino acids.

The chain has TRBV18 and TRBJ2-1, with D unclear. The CDR3 loop spans 16 amino acids. Trimming left V 0 bases short and J 3 bases short, with 12 bases between. The germline V gene encodes CDR1 KGHSH and CDR2 LQKENI. The CDR3 DNA follows: TGTGCCAGCTCACCACCGAGTGTGAAAAGCTACAATGAGCAGTTCTTC. This gives the protein CASSPPSVKSYNEQFF.

This clone showed up just a few times. The genes are TRBV19 and TRBJ1-5; D may be TRBD1 (5 bases). Germline-derived CDR1 and CDR2 are LNHDA and SQIVND (reference sequence). The ends were cut back, 3 bases at V and 9 bases at J, with 15 bases in the middle. The CDR3 is 14 amino acids. CDR3 amino acids: CASSMVRVLMPQHF. The CDR3 region has the DNA TGTGCCAGTAGTATGGTCAGGGTGCTGATGCCCCAGCATTTT.